The 9 T cell receptor beta chains below were found in one sample sequenced in a study of cytomegalovirus exposure and HLA in healthy donors. Primers for the PCR totalled 60 Vbeta and 13 Jbeta. Clones were read by immunoSEQ multiplex PCR, and TCRdb kept only the in-frame ones, dropping some. Among about 43,000 clones listed, roughly 60% were seen once. The sample comprised PBMCs. These receptors originate from a human donor in good health.

This clone has only a few counts. The chain carries TRBV18 and TRBJ1-5; D might be TRBD1 (6 bases). Trimming removed 3 bases at V and 3 bases at J, with 9 bases between. The CDR3 runs to 14 residues. Germline V gene data show CDR1 as KGHSH and CDR2 as LQKENI. CDR3 protein: CASSPTGHNQPQHF. CDR3 DNA sequence: TGTGCCAGCTCACCCACAGGGCACAATCAGCCCCAGCATTTT.

This chain joins TRBV12-5 and TRBJ1-2, with TRBD1 as a possible D gene (5 bases). This CDR3 is 15 amino acids long. Trimming pared 0 bases from V and 7 bases from J, leaving 15 bases between. Looked up from germline, CDR1 is LGHNT and CDR2 is FRNRAP. This chain's CDR3 is CASGLVVAGLSGYTF. For the CDR3, the DNA is TGTGCTAGTGGTTTGGTAGTAGCAGGGCTCTCTGGCTACACCTTC.

The chain is built from TRBV7-9 and TRBJ1-4, with D unresolved. The CDR3 contains 15 residues. From germline, CDR1 is SEHNR and CDR2 FQNEAQ (reference sequence). Deletions cut 1 base from V and 7 bases from J, with 13 bases between. CDR3: CASSLVLAGREKLFF. CDR3 nucleotides: TGTGCCAGCAGCTTAGTCCTGGCAGGTCGTGAAAAACTGTTTTTT.

In DNA form, the CDR3 reads TGTGCCAGCAGCTTATTAACCACAGGGGGTCCCTATGGCTACACCTTC. Translating it yields CASSLLTTGGPYGYTF. The chain has TRBV7-9 and TRBJ1-2; 8 positions agree with TRBD1. CDR3 size: 16 residues. V was pared by 2 bases and J by 4 bases, with 9 bases of the junction left unmatched. Germline assignment: CDR1 SEHNR and CDR2 FQNEAQ (reference sequence).

The chain combines TRBV6-1 with TRBJ1-2, with 8 nucleotides matching TRBD1. CDR1 is MNHNS and CDR2 is SASEGT in the germline V gene. There are 14 residues in the CDR3. Trimming removed 6 bases from V and 7 bases from J; junction bases left unmatched: 10. Here the CDR3 reads CASSAGGAVSGYTF. The CDR3 region has the DNA TGTGCCAGCAGCGCAGGGGGCGCGGTCTCTGGCTACACCTTC.

This clone was recorded only once. This chain links TRBV5-6 with TRBJ2-2; TRBD1 might be the D (7 bases). This CDR3 spans 16 amino acids. Germline-derived CDR1 and CDR2 are SGHDT and YYEEEE. V lost 0 bases and J 7 bases, leaving 16 bases between the germline ends. For the CDR3, the DNA is TGTGCCAGCAGCTTGGAGTTCAGGGGGGCAGGCGGGGAGCTGTTTTTT. This gives the protein CASSLEFRGAGGELFF.

V gene TRBV5-1 combines with J gene TRBJ2-7; 7 bases match TRBD1. The J segment lost 5 bases and the V segment lost 2 bases, leaving 10 bases of the junction unmatched. This CDR3 is 15 amino acids long. Germline CDR1 SGHRS, CDR2 YFSETQ. CDR3 region: CASSLIGQAGHEQYF. CDR3 nucleotide sequence: TGCGCCAGCAGCTTAATTGGACAGGCTGGCCACGAGCAGTACTTC. The full variable domain, completed using reference TRBV5-1 and TRBJ2-7, is KAGVTQTPRYLIKTRGQQVTLSCSPISGHRSVSWYQQTPGQGLQFLFEYFSETQRNKGNFPGRFSGRQFSNSRSEMNVSTLELGDSALYLCASSLIGQAGHEQYFGPGTRLTVT.

The V gene is TRBV2, the J gene TRBJ2-5; 8 nucleotides align to TRBD2. The germline CDR1 and CDR2 sequences are SNHLY and FYNNEI. The CDR3 is 15 residues long. J was trimmed by 5 bases and V by 6 bases; bases with no gene match: 11. As DNA, the CDR3 is TGTGCCAGCAGGTCCTACGGGGGGGCCGTTGAGACCCAGTACTTC. Protein product: CASRSYGGAVETQYF.

The chain couples TRBV19 to TRBJ2-1; 7 nucleotides align to TRBD1. The germline gives CDR1 LNHDA, CDR2 SQIVND (reference sequence). Trimming at V came to 8 bases and at J to 4 bases, leaving 5 bases not matched to a gene. This CDR3 region has 13 residues. The chain's CDR3 is CASGQVSYNEQFF. The CDR3 coding sequence is TGTGCCAGTGGACAGGTTTCTTACAATGAGCAGTTCTTC.